Each of the 12 T cell receptor beta chains below was sequenced from the same sample in a study of multiple sclerosis patients with progressive multifocal leukoencephalopathy. Sequencing used immunoSEQ multiplex PCR; TCRdb keeps in-frame clones, though not all of them. In the table there are 20,000 to 30,000 clones, around 93% of which are singletons. This sample's time point: about a year of natalizumab therapy. The specimen was PBMCs, collected from a patient treated with natalizumab. The receptors were sampled from a man aged 30 to 39 with multiple sclerosis.

This chain uses TRBV9 with TRBJ1-1; TRBD1 matches at 10 bases. Germline V gives CDR1 SGDLS, CDR2 YYNGEE. The V segment lost 0 bases and the J segment 7 bases; nucleotides outside the gene matches: 3. The CDR3 totals 14 residues. Written as DNA, the CDR3 is TGTGCCAGCAGCGTAGGACAGGGGGCCGGTGAAGCTTTCTTT. Translating it yields CASSVGQGAGEAFF.

Points on this clone: Distinct nucleotide sequences in the sample also encode this CDR3. The chain employs TRBV12-5 and TRBJ2-1; TRBD2 agrees at 14 bases. Germline V gene lookup returns CDR1 LGHNT and CDR2 FRNRAP. After removal of 0 bases from V and 12 bases from J, the junction contained 10 bases not matched to a gene. This CDR3 spans 17 amino acids. The CDR3 loop reads CASGLVAGLAGVLVQFF. CDR3 sequence (DNA): TGTGCTAGTGGTTTGGTAGCGGGACTAGCGGGAGTATTGGTGCAGTTCTTC.

This chain connects TRBV5-4 to TRBJ2-7, with TRBD2 matching 12 bases. The CDR3 consists of 15 residues. V gave up 4 bases and J gave up 8 bases; unmatched junction bases: 10. The V gene's germline CDR1 is SGHNT and CDR2 YYREEE (reference sequence). In DNA, the CDR3 is TGTGCCAGCAGCGACCTAGCGGGAGGGGGAGGGAAGCAGTACTTC. Translation: CASSDLAGGGGKQYF.

J is TRBJ1-1 and V is TRBV13, with D unresolved. Trimming removed 3 bases from V and 7 bases from J, with 18 bases in between. The length of the CDR3 is 15 residues. Germline V gene data show CDR1 as PRHDT and CDR2 as FYEKMQ (reference sequence). The CDR3 is CASSLVDLGSLEAFF. The CDR3 nucleotides are TGTGCCAGCAGCTTGGTCGACTTGGGCAGCCTTGAAGCTTTCTTT.

The chain couples TRBV5-1 to TRBJ2-7; 11 bases align to TRBD1. Germline loops: CDR1 SGHRS, CDR2 YFSETQ. CDR3 size: 13 residues. Trimming removed 6 bases from V and 4 bases from J; junction bases left unmatched: 3. The CDR3 bases are TGCGCCAGCACCAGGGACAGGGGGTACGAGCAGTACTTC. Its protein is CASTRDRGYEQYF.

The chain recombines TRBV13 with TRBJ1-3; unclear D gene. The length of the CDR3 is 17 residues. The germline V and J ends were trimmed by 5 bases and 4 bases, with 21 bases remaining between them. Germline V gene sequence: CDR1 PRHDT, CDR2 FYEKMQ (reference sequence). The CDR3: CASSMTSGRLSGNTIYF. CDR3 nucleotides: TGTGCCAGCAGCATGACCTCGGGGAGGCTATCCGGAAACACCATATATTTT.

The chain is built from TRBV10-3 and TRBJ1-1, with D possibly matching TRBD1 (6 bases). The CDR3 runs to 13 residues. CDR1 and CDR2 from the germline V gene are ENHRY and SYGVKD. V was clipped by 6 bases and J by 6 bases, with 14 bases between them. The CDR3 protein is CAIRDRNEAEAFF. As DNA, the CDR3 is TGTGCCATCAGGGACAGAAATGAGGCTGAAGCTTTCTTT.

The J gene is TRBJ2-7, the V gene TRBV18; 7 bases are a match to TRBD2. Trimming at V came to 3 bases and at J to 0 bases, leaving 5 bases not matched to a gene. This CDR3 has 15 residues. From germline, CDR1 is KGHSH and CDR2 LQKENI. CDR3 region: CASSPGGSLSYEQYF. CDR3 DNA sequence: TGTGCCAGCTCACCCGGCGGGAGCCTCTCCTACGAGCAGTACTTC. Full variable domain (rest looked up from reference TRBV18 and TRBJ2-7): NAGVMQNPRHLVRRRGQEARLRCSPMKGHSHVYWYRQLPEEGLKFMVYLQKENIIDESGMPKERFSAEFPKEGPSILRIQQVVRGDSAAYFCASSPGGSLSYEQYFGPGTRLTVT.

V and J are TRBV4-3 and TRBJ2-5; 7 bases agree with TRBD2. From germline, CDR1 is LGHNA and CDR2 YSLEER. CDR3 length equals 17 residues. Trimming took 1 base from V and 5 from J; bases not matched to a gene: 13. The CDR3 spells CASSQGGLQTSRETQYF. CDR3 DNA sequence: TGCGCCAGCAGCCAAGGGGGCCTCCAGACTAGCCGGGAGACCCAGTACTTC.

The chain joins TRBV5-1 to TRBJ2-5; 8 positions agree with TRBD2. The V segment lost 4 bases and the J segment 4 bases; nucleotides outside the gene matches: 15. The CDR3 contains 17 residues. Germline V gene data show CDR1 as SGHRS and CDR2 as YFSETQ. The CDR3: CASSPEGLRAGGETQYF. Written as DNA, the CDR3 is TGCGCCAGCAGCCCGGAAGGGCTCAGGGCGGGAGGAGAGACCCAGTACTTC.

The chain carries TRBV19 and TRBJ2-7; D remains unclear. Looked up from germline, CDR1 is LNHDA and CDR2 is SQIVND (reference sequence). This CDR3 region has 15 residues. The V end lost 6 bases, the J end lost 2 bases, and 17 bases lay between the germline ends. CDR3 DNA: TGTGCCAGTAGCACCCGTCCGCCGAATACCTACGAGCAGTACTTC. Translating gives CASSTRPPNTYEQYF.

The chain employs TRBV6-6 and TRBJ2-3, with D perhaps TRBD2 (6 bases). This CDR3 comprises 16 residues. V lost 8 bases and J 0 bases, leaving 18 bases between the germline ends. Germline loops: CDR1 MNHNY, CDR2 SVGAGI (reference sequence). CDR3 in amino acids: CASSRKGGSSTDTQYF. The CDR3 DNA reads TGTGCCAGCTCTCGTAAGGGAGGATCTAGCACAGATACGCAGTATTTT.